This T cell receptor beta chain came from a study of T cells in Graves' hyperthyroidism and ophthalmopathy. Looking at the study overall: Before treatment of any kind, peripheral blood was taken at initial diagnosis.

This clonotype was counted ten times or more. Its antigen is still unknown. This CDR3 region has 15 residues. J lost 0 bases, V lost 5 bases, and 1 base had no gene match. CDR1 and CDR2 from the germline V gene are MNHNS and SASEGT. Aged 18 to 65, the patients had hyperthyroidism that was newly diagnosed and had lasted under 2 months. From RNA transcripts, TCR beta CDR3 regions were amplified. First-round RT-PCR with HTBI primers amplified the TCR CDR3 region. TCRdb recomputed calls from the multiplex PCR reads with MiXCR, one row per CDR3 protein. The sample consists of hundreds of thousands of distinct CDR3 sequences, approximately 15% of them appearing once. Whole-study findings and limits: Most clonotypes that expanded in the thyroid above 0.001 also showed up in blood.

This clonotype was obtained from a woman aged 18-29 years with Graves' hyperthyroidism. Sequenced: blood. This chain links TRBV6-1 with TRBJ2-1; 10 bases are shared with TRBD2. The CDR3 DNA sequence: TGTGCCAGCAGTCCTAGCGGGAGCTCCTACAATGAGCAGTTCTTC. This translates into CASSPSGSSYNEQFF.